This TCR beta chain appears in the sequencing data of a study of a mutant IDH1 vaccine in newly diagnosed glioma (dated by TCRdb to about 2021). Regarding the complete study: Patients were given eight vaccinations, in weeks 1, 3, 5, 7, 11, 15, 19 and 23, which matched visits V03 through V10. Peripheral blood was collected at six visits: V03 (baseline), V05, V07, V10, V12 and V13. Vaccination started 4-6 weeks after radiotherapy alone, or was given together with temozolomide cycles in the groups whose treatment included chemotherapy. Longitudinal TCRB deep sequencing was done for 20 to 25 treated patients, wherever samples were available for exploratory analyses. The roughly 35 treated patients were around 62% male and around 40% female, with a mean age of roughly 42 years. Prior to enrollment, standard therapy consisting of radiotherapy alone, temozolomide alone, or radiochemotherapy with temozolomide had been administered to patients, with the combination being received by most patients.

The time point label for this specimen denotes: week 11, during vaccination. A 20-mer mutant IDH1 peptide at 300 micrograms in Montanide made up each vaccine dose, which was injected subcutaneously together with topical imiquimod. All donors had newly diagnosed IDH1-mutant astrocytomas of WHO grade 3 or 4 that showed loss of nuclear ATRX. The samples were drawn from NOA16, a multicentre, single-arm, open-label phase I trial in Germany that tested a mutant IDH1 peptide vaccine in humans for the first time. The DNeasy Blood and Tissue Kit was used to extract genomic DNA from EDTA blood for TCRB sequencing. Points the paper makes about the study in general: The authors noted that analyses of patient blood samples could not be reproduced because of sample limitations. Pseudoprogression appeared unrelated to alterations in the top peripheral T cell clonotypes detected by TCRB sequencing. Availability determined which PBMC samples were chosen for TCRB deep sequencing. Immune responses induced by the vaccine were seen in over 90% of patients across multiple MHC alleles.

The library was prepared using the immunoSEQ multiplex PCR assay. The hsTCRB Kit was used according to the manufacturer's protocol to amplify rearranged TCR beta chain sequences. Sequencing of TCRB libraries was carried out on an Illumina MiSeq. In the original analysis: Demultiplexing, trimming and gene mapping were performed with the kit vendor's proprietary platform. This immuneACCESS table, as held by TCRdb, lists in-frame sequences with V and J called but not all clones. Of the missing ones, under half trace to an unresolved V gene in checked studies; the others have no known cause. V and J calls and clone size follow that table, whereas D and trimming were derived from the DNA. The sample table contains about 60,000 clones; only one count was recorded for roughly 80% of them. 3.6% of the sample is taken by the ten largest. This clone was detected only once. No cognate antigen has been identified for it. No per-base quality is available; no much larger clone lies one base away.

V was cut back by 5 bases and J by 0 bases, leaving a gap of 7 bases between them. The CDR1 and CDR2 encoded by the germline V gene are SGHTA and FQGNSA. The CDR3 has 14 amino acids, counting the end cysteine and phenylalanine. The DNA shown is the 42-base CDR3, in frame from base 1. The chain links TRBV7-2 with TRBJ1-4, with no confidently assigned D gene. This receptor was taken from a man aged 25 to 40 with glioma. The sequencing used PBMCs, collected from a glioma patient whose treatment included an IDH1 peptide vaccine. The nucleotides read TGTGCCAGCAGCCCCAGGTCAACTAATGAAAAACTGTTTTTT. This codes for CASSPRSTNEKLFF.